These 5 T cell receptor beta chains were sequenced from one sample in a study of post-analysis software for immune sequencing data. These receptors are not linked to any known antigen. Unique molecular identifiers featured in each of the TCR beta cDNA libraries. TCRdb reanalysed the PCR reads using MiXCR and keeps one entry per CDR3 protein. The profile covers approximately 690,000 distinct CDR3 sequences, with 59% appearing a single time and 11% taken by the ten largest. The study's findings and limits: TRBV segments more frequent in patients than in controls numbered several and included TRBV5-6, TRBV5-1 and TRBV20-1.

The material sequenced was blood. Source of these receptors: a girl aged 2 to 9 with multiple sclerosis.

In this sample, this clonotype turned up once. The chain combines TRBV29-1 with TRBJ1-1; D uncertain. CDR3 length equals 13 residues. Germline loops: CDR1 SQVTM, CDR2 ANQGSEA. With 3 bases removed from V and 0 bases from J, the gap between germline ends came to 8 bases. The CDR3: CSVEDLMNTEAFF. CDR3 DNA sequence: TGCAGCGTTGAGGATTTGATGAACACTGAAGCTTTCTTT.

V usage is TRBV7-9 and J usage is TRBJ1-2, with D unclear. Germline CDR1 reads SEHNR; CDR2 reads FQNEAQ (reference sequence). V dropped 8 bases and J dropped 4 bases, with 17 bases sitting between them. The CDR3 runs to 14 residues. Here the CDR3 reads CASSPQEVGYGYTF. The CDR3 nucleotides are TGTGCCAGCTCCCCGCAGGAAGTTGGCTATGGCTACACCTTC.

The chain combines TRBV3-1 with TRBJ2-1; the D is unclear. This CDR3 is built from 14 residues. Trimming removed 0 bases from V and 5 bases from J, with 8 bases in between. CDR1 and CDR2 (germline): LGHDT, YNNKEL (reference sequence). CDR3 sequence reads: CASSQDWFDNEQFF. In DNA form, the CDR3 reads TGTGCCAGCAGCCAAGATTGGTTCGACAATGAGCAGTTCTTC.

This chain uses TRBV7-2 with TRBJ2-5; D is unresolved. The ends were cut back, 1 base at V and 1 base at J, with 16 bases in the middle. The CDR3 loop spans 17 amino acids. Germline V gene lookup returns CDR1 SGHTA and CDR2 FQGNSA. The CDR3 loop is CASSLGPSNRRQETQYF. The DNA of the CDR3 is TGTGCCAGCAGCTTAGGTCCCAGCAATCGCCGCCAAGAGACCCAGTACTTC. Drawing the rest from reference TRBV7-2 and TRBJ2-5, the complete variable domain is GAGVSQSPSNKVTEKGKDVELRCDPISGHTALYWYRQSLGQGLEFLIYFQGNSAPDKSGLPSDRFSAERTGGSVSTLTIQRTQQEDSAVYLCASSLGPSNRRQETQYFGPGTRLLVL.

The genes are TRBV7-2 and TRBJ2-5, with 8 bases matching TRBD2. This CDR3 is built from 17 residues. V was clipped by 5 bases and J by 2 bases; unmatched bases: 13. The V gene's germline CDR1 is SGHTA and CDR2 FQGNSA. The CDR3 reads CASSPRLGLAVQETQYF. The DNA for the CDR3 is TGTGCCAGCAGCCCTCGTCTAGGACTAGCAGTTCAAGAGACCCAGTACTTC. Complete variable domain (other parts from reference TRBV7-2 and TRBJ2-5): GAGVSQSPSNKVTEKGKDVELRCDPISGHTALYWYRQSLGQGLEFLIYFQGNSAPDKSGLPSDRFSAERTGGSVSTLTIQRTQQEDSAVYLCASSPRLGLAVQETQYFGPGTRLLVL.